Listed below are T cell receptor beta chains from one sample, sequenced in a study of CD8 T cells in Susac syndrome. One entry per CDR3 protein results from TCRdb running MiXCR on the immunoSEQ multiplex PCR reads. The table records 170,000 or so distinct CDR3 sequences, 93% of them present only once. The specimen sequenced was CD4+ T cells from PBMCs. These receptor sequences come from a human donor with multiple sclerosis. Both conserved end residues are part of each CDR3. A D gene is named only where the DNA matches it firmly. Clone sizes are given selectively: once, few, many, or a class where the clone is expanded.

>TRBV7-8|TRBD2|once|TRBJ2-5
CASSKPTSGKQETQYF
TGTGCCAGCAGCAAGCCGACTAGCGGGAAGCAAGAGACCCAGTACTTC
>TRBV6-2/TRBV6-3|TRBD2|NA|TRBJ2-4
CASSYSGLGNIQYF
TGTGCCAGCAGTTACTCGGGACTAGGGAACATTCAGTACTTC
>TRBV4-1|TRBD1|NA|TRBJ1-1
CASSHRGPNTEAFF
TGCGCCAGCAGCCACAGGGGGCCTAACACTGAAGCTTTCTTT
>TRBV2|TRBD2|NA|TRBJ2-4
CASSESGTRLAKNIQYF
TGTGCCAGCAGTGAGTCCGGGACTAGGCTAGCCAAAAACATTCAGTACTTC
>TRBV28|NA|once|TRBJ1-1
CASSFRSVTNTEAFF
TGTGCCAGCAGTTTTCGTTCGGTTACGAACACTGAAGCTTTCTTT
>TRBV2|NA|NA|TRBJ2-4
CATSLAKNIQYF
TGTGCCACAAGCTTAGCCAAAAACATTCAGTACTTC
>TRBV4-1|NA|NA|TRBJ1-4
CASSHPRDRTIPF
TGCGCCAGCAGCCACCCAAGAGACAGGACCATTCCTTTT
>TRBV7-2|NA|NA|TRBJ2-1
CASSSSSYQGEQFF
TGTGCCAGCAGCTCTTCTAGTTACCAGGGAGAGCAGTTCTTC
>TRBV10-3|NA|NA|TRBJ2-7
CAISVRLRDEQYF
TGTGCCATCAGTGTTCGTTTGCGGGACGAGCAGTACTTC
>TRBV7-9|TRBD2|NA|TRBJ2-1
CASSPHGTNHNEQFF
TGTGCCAGCAGCCCCCATGGGACTAACCACAATGAGCAGTTCTTC
>TRBV20-1|TRBD2|NA|TRBJ2-6
CSARDDSGDAGANVLTF
TGCAGTGCTAGAGATGATAGCGGGGACGCTGGGGCCAACGTCCTGACTTTC
>TRBV9|NA|NA|TRBJ2-5
CASSVGRKQETQYF
TGTGCCAGCAGCGTGGGACGGAAGCAAGAGACCCAGTACTTC
>TRBV20-1|TRBD2|once|TRBJ2-5
CSARDGGEEEETQYF
TGCAGTGCTAGAGATGGGGGGGAAGAAGAGGAGACCCAGTACTTC
>TRBV28|NA|NA|TRBJ2-5
CASSLPSHETQYF
TGTGCCAGCAGTTTACCCTCCCACGAGACCCAGTACTTC
>TRBV10-3|NA|NA|TRBJ2-7
CAISSGAGAQEQYF
TGTGCCATCAGTTCCGGGGCAGGCGCCCAAGAGCAGTACTTC
>TRBV28|NA|NA|TRBJ1-1
CASSDRRKAFF
TGTGCCAGCAGCGACAGGCGGAAAGCTTTCTTT
>TRBV23-1|NA|NA|TRBJ2-7
CASSQGCAGEQYF
TGCGCCAGCAGTCAAGGGTGCGCGGGAGAGCAGTACTTC
>TRBV28|TRBD2|NA|TRBJ2-1
CASSLASSGSNEQFF
TGTGCCAGCAGTTTAGCCTCTAGCGGGAGCAATGAGCAGTTCTTC
>TRBV3-1|NA|NA|TRBJ2-6
CASSQHRSGANVLTF
TGTGCCAGCAGCCAACACCGCTCTGGGGCCAACGTCCTGACTTTC
>TRBV20-1|TRBD2|NA|TRBJ2-3
CSASPGGLAGLVDTQYF
TGCAGTGCTAGTCCGGGTGGACTAGCGGGGCTGGTAGATACGCAGTATTTT
>TRBV6-1|NA|NA|TRBJ2-4
CASSEVAKNIQYF
TGTGCCAGCAGTGAAGTAGCCAAAAACATTCAGTACTTC
>TRBV6-2/TRBV6-3|TRBD1|NA|TRBJ2-2
CASSYWDRGNTGELFF
TGTGCCAGCAGTTATTGGGACAGGGGTAACACCGGGGAGCTGTTTTTT
>TRBV30|NA|NA|TRBJ2-5
CAWNGQPPETQYF
TGTGCCTGGAACGGACAGCCCCCAGAGACCCAGTACTTC
>TRBV4-3|NA|NA|TRBJ2-7
CASSQDSAYEQYF
TGCGCCAGCAGCCAAGATTCTGCCTACGAGCAGTACTTC
>TRBV6-6|NA|few|TRBJ1-2
CASSYSPRYTF
TGTGCCAGCAGTTATTCACCTCGGTACACCTTC
>TRBV30|NA|NA|TRBJ2-2
CAWRPGRTGELFF
TGTGCCTGGAGACCCGGGCGGACCGGGGAGCTGTTTTTT
>TRBV2|NA|NA|TRBJ2-7
CASSESGQRLHPTYEQYF
TGTGCCAGCAGTGAATCCGGTCAAAGGCTCCATCCCACCTACGAGCAGTACTTC
>TRBV5-1|TRBD1|NA|TRBJ2-7
CASSILGTGSYEQYF
TGCGCCAGCAGCATTCTGGGGACAGGCTCCTACGAGCAGTACTTC
>TRBV5-1|TRBD2|few|TRBJ2-1
CASSLGLAGGNEQFF
TGTGCCAGCAGTTTGGGACTAGCGGGAGGTAATGAGCAGTTCTTC
>TRBV19|NA|NA|TRBJ2-2
CASSNPLAMVGELFF
TGTGCCAGTAGTAACCCTTTAGCAATGGTCGGGGAGCTGTTTTTT
>TRBV19|NA|NA|TRBJ2-3
CASTLGGISDTQYF
TGTGCCAGCACCCTAGGGGGGATTTCAGATACGCAGTATTTT
>TRBV5-4|NA|once|TRBJ2-2
CASSLLGGGNTGELFF
TGTGCCAGCAGCTTGCTGGGAGGGGGAAACACCGGGGAGCTGTTTTTT
>TRBV20-1|TRBD1|NA|TRBJ2-7
CSADRDRGRPEQYF
TGCAGTGCAGACCGGGACAGGGGACGGCCGGAGCAGTACTTC